These 11 T cell receptor beta chains were sequenced from one sample in a study of blood T cell repertoires in COVID-19. Sequencing was performed with immunoSEQ multiplex PCR; in TCRdb, only in-frame clones are kept and a portion is missing. The repertoire consists of 150,000 to 200,000 clones, with roughly 84% occurring once and the leading ten covering roughly 3.2%. What was sequenced was PBMCs or T cells enriched from blood (not recorded which). These receptor sequences come from a woman in her thirties who had been exposed to COVID-19.

J is TRBJ1-3 and V is TRBV14; D unresolved. With 4 bases removed from V and 4 bases from J, the gap between germline ends came to 8 bases. Germline-derived CDR1 and CDR2 are SGHDN and FVKESK. CDR3 size: 13 residues. Here the CDR3 reads CASSPLTGNTIYF. The CDR3 nucleotides read TGTGCCAGCAGCCCTCTAACGGGAAACACCATATATTTT.

The chain recombines TRBV10-3 with TRBJ1-2; 10 nucleotides align to TRBD1. CDR1 is ENHRY, CDR2 SYGVKD, per germline. This CDR3 region has 17 residues. J gave up 4 bases and V 7 bases, and 15 bases lay outside the gene matches. CDR3 amino acids: CAITQTVGTGAPYGYTF. Here the CDR3 DNA reads TGTGCCATCACCCAAACTGTGGGGACAGGGGCCCCCTATGGCTACACCTTC.

This clone has a single count. The V gene is TRBV7-9, the J gene TRBJ2-3; 8 bases are shared with TRBD2. The CDR3 contains 16 residues. Losses at the gene ends were 4 bases for V and 3 bases for J; bases not matched to a gene: 9. Germline-derived CDR1 and CDR2 are SEHNR and FQNEAQ (reference sequence). DNA of the CDR3: TGTGCCAGCAGCTCCGGGACTAGGACGGTGACAGATACGCAGTATTTT. This encodes CASSSGTRTVTDTQYF. Together with reference TRBV7-9 and TRBJ2-3, the CDR3 gives the full variable domain: DTGVSQNPRHKITKRGQNVTFRCDPISEHNRLYWYRQTLGQGPEFLTYFQNEAQLEKSRLLSDRFSAERPKGSFSTLEIQRTEQGDSAMYLCASSSGTRTVTDTQYFGPGTRLTVL.

This chain joins TRBV5-1 and TRBJ2-5; a weak D match, TRBD2 (5 bases). V was clipped by 3 bases and J by 3 bases, with 18 bases between them. The CDR3 length is 16 residues. Germline CDR1 is SGHRS and CDR2 is YFSETQ. CDR3 loop: CASSSRLDSIEETQYF. The CDR3 DNA follows: TGCGCCAGCAGCTCCCGGTTGGACTCGATTGAAGAGACCCAGTACTTC.

The chain combines TRBV11-2 with TRBJ2-7, with 9 bases matching TRBD2. Germline CDR1 and CDR2: SGHAT and FQNNGV. The CDR3 length is 16 residues. V shed 1 base, J shed 0 bases, and the junction held 4 bases outside the gene matches. Written as DNA, the CDR3 is TGTGCCAGCAGCTTAGCGACTAGCGGACCCTCCTACGAGCAGTACTTC. Encoded protein: CASSLATSGPSYEQYF.

The chain employs TRBV7-9 and TRBJ2-2, with a tentative D call TRBD1 (5 bases). This CDR3 contains 16 residues. Trimming cost V 1 base and J 6 bases, with 15 bases left between them. Germline V gene lookup returns CDR1 SEHNR and CDR2 FQNEAQ (reference sequence). CDR3 sequence: CASSLGDRTASGELFF. As DNA, the CDR3 is TGTGCCAGCAGCTTAGGCGACAGAACCGCATCCGGGGAGCTGTTTTTT. The variable domain in full, completed from reference TRBV7-9 and TRBJ2-2, reads DTGVSQNPRHKITKRGQNVTFRCDPISEHNRLYWYRQTLGQGPEFLTYFQNEAQLEKSRLLSDRFSAERPKGSFSTLEIQRTEQGDSAMYLCASSLGDRTASGELFFGEGSRLTVL.

Here the CDR3 DNA reads TGTGCCAGCAGTGAAGCCGGGTGGAGGGGAGGCGCAGATACGCAGTATTTT. This translates into CASSEAGWRGGADTQYF. The chain has TRBV2 and TRBJ2-3, with D tentatively TRBD2 (6 bases). There are 17 residues in the CDR3. The V gene lost 0 bases and the J gene lost 4 bases, with 17 bases spanning the gap. CDR1 SNHLY and CDR2 FYNNEI come from the germline V gene.

The genes are TRBV11-2 and TRBJ1-1, with D uncertain. The CDR3 has 16 amino acids. Germline CDR1 is SGHAT and CDR2 is FQNNGV. Deletions cut 0 bases from V and 5 bases from J, with 16 bases between. The CDR3 DNA reads TGTGCCAGCAGCTTAGAATTTGGGCAGACTAGGACTGAAGCTTTCTTT. This codes for CASSLEFGQTRTEAFF.

This sequence joins TRBV16 and TRBJ1-2, with 7 bases identical to TRBD1. V was clipped by 0 bases and J by 4 bases; unmatched bases: 14. The CDR3 is 18 residues long. In germline, CDR1 is KGHSY, CDR2 FQNENV. The CDR3 is CASSQSDSGQHRGYGYTF. The DNA of the CDR3 is TGTGCCAGCAGCCAATCGGATTCGGGACAGCACAGGGGCTATGGCTACACCTTC.

The V and J genes are TRBV10-1 and TRBJ1-1; 9 bases align to TRBD1. After removal of 0 bases from V and 4 bases from J, the junction contained 12 bases not matched to a gene. The CDR3 loop spans 18 amino acids. Germline V gene sequence: CDR1 WNHNN, CDR2 SYGVQD (reference sequence). The CDR3 DNA follows: TGCGCCAGCAGTGAGTCGGTTCGAAGACAGGGGGTAGGCACTGAAGCTTTCTTT. This encodes CASSESVRRQGVGTEAFF.

The chain employs TRBV28 and TRBJ1-4; D ambiguous. Trimming took off 3 bases at V and 6 bases at J, with 20 bases between the two ends. The CDR3 loop spans 17 amino acids. Germline V gene data show CDR1 as MDHEN and CDR2 as SYDVKM. The CDR3 is CASSLTGGGGPHEKLFF. CDR3 sequence (DNA): TGTGCCAGCAGTTTGACCGGCGGCGGAGGGCCCCATGAAAAACTGTTTTTT.